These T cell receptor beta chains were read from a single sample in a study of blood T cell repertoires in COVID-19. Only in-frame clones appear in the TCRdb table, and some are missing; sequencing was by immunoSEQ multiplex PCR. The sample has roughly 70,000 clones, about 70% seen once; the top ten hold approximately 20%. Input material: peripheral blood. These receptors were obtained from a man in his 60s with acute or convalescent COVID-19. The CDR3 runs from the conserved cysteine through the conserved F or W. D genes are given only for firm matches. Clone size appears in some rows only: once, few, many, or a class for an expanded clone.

cdr3_aa: CASSETSGGSYEQYF; cdr3_nt: TGTGCCAGCAGTGAGACTAGCGGGGGTTCCTACGAGCAGTACTTC; d_call: TRBD2; clone_size: -; j_call: TRBJ2-7; v_call: TRBV2
cdr3_aa: CAWSVRGVNEQFF; cdr3_nt: TGTGCCTGGAGTGTACGGGGGGTCAATGAGCAGTTCTTC; d_call: TRBD2; clone_size: -; j_call: TRBJ2-1; v_call: TRBV30
cdr3_aa: CASSEVPGLAATGELFF; cdr3_nt: TGCGCCAGCAGTGAAGTTCCGGGACTAGCGGCCACCGGGGAGCTGTTTTTT; d_call: TRBD2; clone_size: once; j_call: TRBJ2-2; v_call: TRBV10-1
cdr3_aa: CASKPGQGTLHF; cdr3_nt: TGTGCCAGCAAACCGGGACAGGGCACCCTCCACTTT; d_call: TRBD1; clone_size: -; j_call: TRBJ1-6; v_call: TRBV6-5
cdr3_aa: CASSEAGQGKLGGYTF; cdr3_nt: TGTGCCAGCAGTGAAGCTGGACAGGGAAAACTTGGTGGCTACACCTTC; d_call: TRBD1; clone_size: -; j_call: TRBJ1-2; v_call: TRBV2
cdr3_aa: CASSEAIRDTGELFF; cdr3_nt: TGTGCCAGCAGTGAAGCCATCAGGGACACCGGGGAGCTGTTTTTT; d_call: -; clone_size: -; j_call: TRBJ2-2; v_call: TRBV6-1
cdr3_aa: CASSSYRGGDTGELFF; cdr3_nt: TGTGCCAGCAGTTCGTATCGTGGGGGGGACACCGGGGAGCTGTTTTTT; d_call: TRBD2; clone_size: -; j_call: TRBJ2-2; v_call: TRBV27
cdr3_aa: CASSDGEGVYEQYF; cdr3_nt: TGTGCCAGCAGCGACGGGGAGGGTGTCTACGAGCAGTACTTC; d_call: TRBD2; clone_size: -; j_call: TRBJ2-7; v_call: TRBV7-6
cdr3_aa: CASSPHPGQGREKLFF; cdr3_nt: TGTGCCAGCAGCCCACACCCCGGACAGGGACGGGAAAAACTGTTTTTT; d_call: TRBD1; clone_size: -; j_call: TRBJ1-4; v_call: TRBV13
cdr3_aa: CASSPGGTTAGQMNTEAFF; cdr3_nt: TGTGCCAGCAGCCCCGGGGGAACTACAGCGGGCCAAATGAACACTGAAGCTTTCTTT; d_call: -; clone_size: -; j_call: TRBJ1-1; v_call: TRBV3-1/TRBV3-2
cdr3_aa: CASSQPRTGGNYGYTF; cdr3_nt: TGCGCCAGCAGCCAACCCAGGACAGGCGGAAACTATGGCTACACCTTC; d_call: TRBD1; clone_size: -; j_call: TRBJ1-2; v_call: TRBV4-1
cdr3_aa: CASSLGQPYEQYF; cdr3_nt: TGCGCCAGCAGCTTGGGACAGCCCTACGAGCAGTACTTC; d_call: TRBD1; clone_size: few; j_call: TRBJ2-7; v_call: TRBV4-1
cdr3_aa: CASSSTGLNTGELFF; cdr3_nt: TGTGCCAGCAGCTCAACGGGACTAAACACCGGGGAGCTGTTTTTT; d_call: TRBD2; clone_size: many; j_call: TRBJ2-2; v_call: TRBV7-2
cdr3_aa: CAIKDVGGSAEAFF; cdr3_nt: TGTGCCATCAAGGACGTGGGCGGGTCGGCTGAAGCTTTCTTT; d_call: -; clone_size: -; j_call: TRBJ1-1; v_call: TRBV10-3
cdr3_aa: CASSQDQGSGANVLTF; cdr3_nt: TGCGCCAGCAGCCAAGACCAGGGGTCCGGGGCCAACGTCCTGACTTTC; d_call: -; clone_size: -; j_call: TRBJ2-6; v_call: TRBV4-1
cdr3_aa: CASSYSAGSSYNEQFF; cdr3_nt: TGTGCCAGCAGTTACTCGGCAGGCAGCTCCTACAATGAGCAGTTCTTC; d_call: -; clone_size: -; j_call: TRBJ2-1; v_call: TRBV6-5
cdr3_aa: CAWKEGLALQETQYF; cdr3_nt: TGTGCCTGGAAAGAGGGACTAGCCCTCCAAGAGACCCAGTACTTC; d_call: TRBD2; clone_size: -; j_call: TRBJ2-5; v_call: TRBV30
cdr3_aa: CASSEAGAYEQYF; cdr3_nt: TGTGCCAGCAGTGAAGCGGGAGCCTACGAGCAGTACTTC; d_call: -; clone_size: few; j_call: TRBJ2-7; v_call: TRBV2
cdr3_aa: CASSLRFYEQYF; cdr3_nt: TGTGCCAGCAGTTTGAGGTTCTACGAGCAGTACTTC; d_call: -; clone_size: -; j_call: TRBJ2-7; v_call: TRBV12-3/TRBV12-4
cdr3_aa: CATFWLSTDTQYF; cdr3_nt: TGTGCCACCTTCTGGCTGAGCACAGATACGCAGTATTTT; d_call: -; clone_size: few; j_call: TRBJ2-3; v_call: TRBV6-5
cdr3_aa: CASSSQATNEKLFF; cdr3_nt: TGCGCCAGCAGCTCACAGGCAACTAATGAAAAACTGTTTTTT; d_call: -; clone_size: -; j_call: TRBJ1-4; v_call: TRBV5-1
cdr3_aa: CVIRDSTNTEAFF; cdr3_nt: TGTGTGATACGGGACAGTACGAACACTGAAGCTTTCTTT; d_call: TRBD1; clone_size: -; j_call: TRBJ1-1; v_call: TRBV28
cdr3_aa: CASSLEGAFQTQYF; cdr3_nt: TGTGCCAGCAGCTTAGAGGGAGCGTTTCAGACCCAGTACTTC; d_call: -; clone_size: -; j_call: TRBJ2-5; v_call: TRBV7-8
cdr3_aa: CASSQERASGVREQFF; cdr3_nt: TGTGCCAGCAGCCAAGAAAGGGCTAGCGGAGTTAGGGAGCAGTTCTTC; d_call: TRBD2; clone_size: -; j_call: TRBJ2-1; v_call: TRBV14
cdr3_aa: CASSLYRDRETQYF; cdr3_nt: TGTGCCAGCAGCCTGTACAGGGACCGGGAGACCCAGTACTTC; d_call: -; clone_size: -; j_call: TRBJ2-5; v_call: TRBV14
cdr3_aa: CASSDNLYNEQFF; cdr3_nt: TGCGCCAGCAGTGATAATCTCTACAATGAGCAGTTCTTC; d_call: -; clone_size: -; j_call: TRBJ2-1; v_call: TRBV10-1
cdr3_aa: CASSPAGSYYGYTF; cdr3_nt: TGTGCCAGCAGTCCCGCGGGGTCGTACTATGGCTACACCTTC; d_call: -; clone_size: -; j_call: TRBJ1-2; v_call: TRBV6-5
cdr3_aa: CSASGRLAGGFEQFF; cdr3_nt: TGCAGTGCTAGTGGCCGACTAGCGGGAGGCTTTGAGCAGTTCTTC; d_call: TRBD2; clone_size: -; j_call: TRBJ2-1; v_call: TRBV20-1
cdr3_aa: CASSLSGTPGGELFF; cdr3_nt: TGTGCCAGCAGCTTAAGCGGGACCCCAGGAGGGGAGCTGTTTTTT; d_call: -; clone_size: few; j_call: TRBJ2-2; v_call: TRBV7-3
cdr3_aa: CASSLDSLPYNEQFF; cdr3_nt: TGCGCCAGCAGCTTGGACAGCCTTCCCTACAATGAGCAGTTCTTC; d_call: -; clone_size: many; j_call: TRBJ2-1; v_call: TRBV5-1
cdr3_aa: CSVEGGTGGRGGTEAFF; cdr3_nt: TGCAGCGTGGAAGGGGGGACAGGGGGAAGGGGGGGCACTGAAGCTTTCTTT; d_call: TRBD1; clone_size: once; j_call: TRBJ1-1; v_call: TRBV29-1
cdr3_aa: CASSYRVRYSPLHF; cdr3_nt: TGTGCCAGCAGCTACAGGGTAAGATACTCACCCCTCCACTTT; d_call: -; clone_size: once; j_call: TRBJ1-6; v_call: TRBV7-6
cdr3_aa: CASSERGGTDTQYF; cdr3_nt: TGTGCCAGCAGTGAAAGGGGGGGGACAGATACGCAGTATTTT; d_call: -; clone_size: -; j_call: TRBJ2-3; v_call: TRBV6-1
cdr3_aa: CASGLSGGTDTQYF; cdr3_nt: TGTGCTAGTGGCCTTTCTGGAGGCACAGATACGCAGTATTTT; d_call: -; clone_size: -; j_call: TRBJ2-3; v_call: TRBV12-5
cdr3_aa: CASSIDQQRGANNEQFF; cdr3_nt: TGTGCCAGTAGTATAGATCAACAGCGGGGGGCCAACAATGAGCAGTTCTTC; d_call: TRBD2; clone_size: -; j_call: TRBJ2-1; v_call: TRBV19
cdr3_aa: CASSQRSSGANVLTF; cdr3_nt: TGTGCCAGCAGCCAAAGGAGCTCTGGGGCCAACGTCCTGACTTTC; d_call: -; clone_size: -; j_call: TRBJ2-6; v_call: TRBV3-1/TRBV3-2
cdr3_aa: CASRGGGFNQPQHF; cdr3_nt: TGTGCCAGTAGAGGAGGGGGCTTTAATCAGCCCCAGCATTTT; d_call: TRBD1; clone_size: -; j_call: TRBJ1-5; v_call: TRBV19